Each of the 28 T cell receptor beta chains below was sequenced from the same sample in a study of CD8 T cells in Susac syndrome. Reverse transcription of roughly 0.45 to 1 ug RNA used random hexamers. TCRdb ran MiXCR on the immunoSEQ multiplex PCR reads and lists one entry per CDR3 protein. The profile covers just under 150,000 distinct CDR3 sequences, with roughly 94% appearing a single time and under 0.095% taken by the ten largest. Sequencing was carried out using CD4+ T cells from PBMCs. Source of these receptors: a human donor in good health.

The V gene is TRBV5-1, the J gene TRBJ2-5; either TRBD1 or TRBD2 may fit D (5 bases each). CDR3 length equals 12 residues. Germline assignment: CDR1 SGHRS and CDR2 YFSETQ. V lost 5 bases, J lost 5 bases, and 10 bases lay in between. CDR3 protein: CASRSGTETQYF. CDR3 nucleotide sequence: TGCGCCAGCAGATCAGGGACCGAGACCCAGTACTTC. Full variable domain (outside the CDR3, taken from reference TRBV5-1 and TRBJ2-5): KAGVTQTPRYLIKTRGQQVTLSCSPISGHRSVSWYQQTPGQGLQFLFEYFSETQRNKGNFPGRFSGRQFSNSRSEMNVSTLELGDSALYLCASRSGTETQYFGPGTRLLVL.

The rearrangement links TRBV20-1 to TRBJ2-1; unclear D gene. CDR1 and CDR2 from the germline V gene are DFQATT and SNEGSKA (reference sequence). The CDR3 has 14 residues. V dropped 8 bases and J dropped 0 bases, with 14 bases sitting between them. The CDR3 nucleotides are TGCAGTACCACGTTCGTTAGCTCCTACAATGAGCAGTTCTTC. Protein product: CSTTFVSSYNEQFF.

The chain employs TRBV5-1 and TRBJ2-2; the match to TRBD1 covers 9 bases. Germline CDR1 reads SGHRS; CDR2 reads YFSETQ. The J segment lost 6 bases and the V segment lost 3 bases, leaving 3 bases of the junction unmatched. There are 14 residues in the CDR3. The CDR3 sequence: CASSWDRVAGELFF. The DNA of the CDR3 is TGCGCCAGCAGCTGGGACAGGGTCGCCGGGGAGCTGTTTTTT.

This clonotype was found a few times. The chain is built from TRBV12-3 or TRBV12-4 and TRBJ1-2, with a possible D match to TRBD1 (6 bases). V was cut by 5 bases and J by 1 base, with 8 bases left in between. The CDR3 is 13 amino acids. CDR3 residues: CASSPDSNYGYTF. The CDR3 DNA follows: TGTGCCAGCAGTCCGGACAGTAACTATGGCTACACCTTC.

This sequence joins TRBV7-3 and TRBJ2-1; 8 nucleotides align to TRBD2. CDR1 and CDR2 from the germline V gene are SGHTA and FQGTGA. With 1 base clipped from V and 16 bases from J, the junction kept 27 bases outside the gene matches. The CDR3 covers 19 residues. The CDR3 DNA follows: TGTGCCAGCAGCTTAAGGGGGTACGGAGCGGGGGCATCCTACAATGAGCGTTTCTTC. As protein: CASSLRGYGAGASYNERFF.

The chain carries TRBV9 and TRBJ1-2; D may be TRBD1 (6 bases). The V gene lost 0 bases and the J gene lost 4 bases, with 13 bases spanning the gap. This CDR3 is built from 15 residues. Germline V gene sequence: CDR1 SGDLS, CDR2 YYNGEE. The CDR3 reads CASSVANGGSYGYTF. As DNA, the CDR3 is TGTGCCAGCAGCGTAGCTAACGGGGGCTCCTATGGCTACACCTTC. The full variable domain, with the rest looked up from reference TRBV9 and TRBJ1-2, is DSGVTQTPKHLITATGQRVTLRCSPRSGDLSVYWYQQSLDQGLQFLIQYYNGEERAKGNILERFSAQQFPDLHSELNLSSLELGDSALYFCASSVANGGSYGYTFGSGTRLTVV.

CDR3 region: CASSVGNSGANVLTF. For the CDR3, the DNA is TGTGCCAGCAGCGTAGGCAACTCTGGGGCCAACGTCCTGACTTTC. This chain joins TRBV9 and TRBJ2-6, with unresolved D. Germline V lookup: CDR1 SGDLS, CDR2 YYNGEE. Trimming left V 0 bases short and J 0 bases short, with 4 bases between. The CDR3 totals 15 residues. The whole variable domain, remainder taken from reference TRBV9 and TRBJ2-6, is DSGVTQTPKHLITATGQRVTLRCSPRSGDLSVYWYQQSLDQGLQFLIQYYNGEERAKGNILERFSAQQFPDLHSELNLSSLELGDSALYFCASSVGNSGANVLTFGAGSRLTVL.

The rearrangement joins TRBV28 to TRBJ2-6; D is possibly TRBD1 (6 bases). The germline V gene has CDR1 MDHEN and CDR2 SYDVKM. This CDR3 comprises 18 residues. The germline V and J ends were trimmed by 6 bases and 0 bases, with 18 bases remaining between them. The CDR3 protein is CASRRIQGLGSGANVLTF. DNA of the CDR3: TGTGCCAGCAGGCGAATACAGGGCCTGGGCTCTGGGGCCAACGTCCTGACTTTC.

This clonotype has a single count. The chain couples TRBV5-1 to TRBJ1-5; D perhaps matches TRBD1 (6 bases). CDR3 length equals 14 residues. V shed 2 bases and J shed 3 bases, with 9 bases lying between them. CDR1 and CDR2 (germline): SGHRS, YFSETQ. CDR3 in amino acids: CASSLTGYNQPQHF. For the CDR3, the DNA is TGCGCCAGCAGCTTAACAGGGTACAATCAGCCCCAGCATTTT.

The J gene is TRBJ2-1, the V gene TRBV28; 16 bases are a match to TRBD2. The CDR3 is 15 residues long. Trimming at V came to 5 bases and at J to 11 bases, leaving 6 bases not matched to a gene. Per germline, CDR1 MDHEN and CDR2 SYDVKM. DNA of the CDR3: TGTGCCAGCAGTCAGGGACTAGCGGGAGGGCCAAAGCAGTTCTTC. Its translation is CASSQGLAGGPKQFF.

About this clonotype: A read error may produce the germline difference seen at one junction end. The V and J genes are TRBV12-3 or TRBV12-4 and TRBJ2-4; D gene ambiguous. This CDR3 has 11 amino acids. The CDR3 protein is CASSLGSIQYF. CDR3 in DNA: TGTGCCAGCAGCTTAGGCTCCATTCAGTACTTC.

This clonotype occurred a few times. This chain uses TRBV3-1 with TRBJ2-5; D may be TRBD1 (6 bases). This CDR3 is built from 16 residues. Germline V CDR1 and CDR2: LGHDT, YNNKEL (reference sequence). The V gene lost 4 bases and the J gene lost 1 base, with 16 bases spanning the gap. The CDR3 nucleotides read TGTGCCAGCAGCCGAATCGACAGGATAATCCAAGAGACCCAGTACTTC. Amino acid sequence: CASSRIDRIIQETQYF.

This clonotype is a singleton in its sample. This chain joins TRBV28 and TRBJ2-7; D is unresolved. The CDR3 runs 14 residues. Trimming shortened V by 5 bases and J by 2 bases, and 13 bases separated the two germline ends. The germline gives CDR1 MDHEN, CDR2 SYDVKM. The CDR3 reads CASSLESPTYEQYF. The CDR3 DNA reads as TGTGCCAGCAGTCTGGAGTCTCCTACCTACGAGCAGTACTTC.

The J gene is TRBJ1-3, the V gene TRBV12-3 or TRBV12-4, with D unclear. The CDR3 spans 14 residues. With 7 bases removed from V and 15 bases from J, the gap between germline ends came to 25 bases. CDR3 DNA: TGTGCCAGCACCCTAAATTCCCTGAAAAGCAGGCAATATTTT. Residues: CASTLNSLKSRQYF.

The CDR3 nucleotides read TGTGCCAGCAGCCCCCCCCGGACAGCTAAACTCTCTGGGGCCAACGTCCTGACTTTC. Its protein is CASSPPRTAKLSGANVLTF. This chain links TRBV9 with TRBJ2-6; D might be TRBD1 (6 bases). CDR3 length: 19 residues. The V end lost 4 bases, the J end lost 0 bases, and 20 bases lay between the germline ends. CDR1 is SGDLS, CDR2 YYNGEE, per germline.

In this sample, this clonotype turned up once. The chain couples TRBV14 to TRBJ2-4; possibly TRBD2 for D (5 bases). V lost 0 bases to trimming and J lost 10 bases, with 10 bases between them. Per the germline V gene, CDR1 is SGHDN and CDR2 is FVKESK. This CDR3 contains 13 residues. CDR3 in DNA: TGTGCCAGCAGCCAAGAAAGAAGACTAATTCAGTACTTC. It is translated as CASSQERRLIQYF.

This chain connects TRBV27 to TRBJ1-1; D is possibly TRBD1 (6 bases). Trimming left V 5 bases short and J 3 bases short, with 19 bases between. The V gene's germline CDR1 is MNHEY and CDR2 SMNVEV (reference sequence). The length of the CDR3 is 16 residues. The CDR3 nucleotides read TGTGCCAGCAGTCCACTCCAGGGGACGAGGTACACTGAAGCTTTCTTT. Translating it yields CASSPLQGTRYTEAFF.

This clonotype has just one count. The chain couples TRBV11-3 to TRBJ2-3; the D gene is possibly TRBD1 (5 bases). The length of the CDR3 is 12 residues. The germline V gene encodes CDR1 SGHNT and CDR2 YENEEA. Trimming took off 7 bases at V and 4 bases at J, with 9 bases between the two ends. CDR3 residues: CASKGPSDTQYF. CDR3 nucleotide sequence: TGTGCCAGCAAGGGGCCATCAGATACGCAGTATTTT. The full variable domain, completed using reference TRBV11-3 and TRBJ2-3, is EAGVVQSPRYKIIEKKQPVAFWCNPISGHNTLYWYLQNLGQGPELLIRYENEEAVDDSQLPKDRFSAERLKGVDSTLKIQPAELGDSAVYLCASKGPSDTQYFGPGTRLTVL.

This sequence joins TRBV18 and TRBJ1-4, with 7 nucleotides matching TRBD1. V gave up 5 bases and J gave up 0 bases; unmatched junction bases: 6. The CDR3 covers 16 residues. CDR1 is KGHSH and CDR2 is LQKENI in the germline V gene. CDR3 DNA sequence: TGTGCCAGCTCATCTAGGGGGCTAGCAACTAATGAAAAACTGTTTTTT. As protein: CASSSRGLATNEKLFF. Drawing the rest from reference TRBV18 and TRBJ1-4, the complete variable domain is NAGVMQNPRHLVRRRGQEARLRCSPMKGHSHVYWYRQLPEEGLKFMVYLQKENIIDESGMPKERFSAEFPKEGPSILRIQQVVRGDSAAYFCASSSRGLATNEKLFFGSGTQLSVL.

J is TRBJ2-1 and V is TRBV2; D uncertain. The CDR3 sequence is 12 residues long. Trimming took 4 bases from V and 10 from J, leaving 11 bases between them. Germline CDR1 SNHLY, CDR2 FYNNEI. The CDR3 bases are TGTGCCAGCAGTGCTCTCCGCTCGGAGCAGTTCTTC. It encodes CASSALRSEQFF.

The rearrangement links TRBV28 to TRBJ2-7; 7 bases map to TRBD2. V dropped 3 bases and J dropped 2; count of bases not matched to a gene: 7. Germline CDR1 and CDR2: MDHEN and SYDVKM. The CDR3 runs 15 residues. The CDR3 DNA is TGTGCCAGCAGTTTTGGCGGGAGTTCTCCCTACGAGCAGTACTTC. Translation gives CASSFGGSSPYEQYF.

In nucleotides, the CDR3 is TGTGCCAGCTCACCCTCCGGGACAGTCGACTATGGCTACACCTTC. This gives the protein CASSPSGTVDYGYTF. The chain employs TRBV18 and TRBJ1-2; 7 nucleotides agree with TRBD1. The V and J ends lost 3 bases and 3 bases, in that order; junction bases with no gene match: 7. Germline CDR1 reads KGHSH; CDR2 reads LQKENI. This CDR3 comprises 15 residues.

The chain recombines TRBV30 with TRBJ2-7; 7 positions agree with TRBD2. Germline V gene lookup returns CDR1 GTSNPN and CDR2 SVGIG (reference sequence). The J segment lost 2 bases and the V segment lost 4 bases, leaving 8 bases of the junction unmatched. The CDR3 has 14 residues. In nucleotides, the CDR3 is TGTGCCTGGAACCCTGGACTAGGGGCCTACGAGCAGTACTTC. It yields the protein CAWNPGLGAYEQYF.

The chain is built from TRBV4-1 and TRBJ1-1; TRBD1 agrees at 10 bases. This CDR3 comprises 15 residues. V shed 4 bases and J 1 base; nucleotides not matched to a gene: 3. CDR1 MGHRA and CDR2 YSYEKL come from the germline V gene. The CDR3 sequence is CASSRRDRGNTEAFF. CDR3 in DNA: TGCGCCAGCAGCCGAAGGGACAGGGGGAACACTGAAGCTTTCTTT.

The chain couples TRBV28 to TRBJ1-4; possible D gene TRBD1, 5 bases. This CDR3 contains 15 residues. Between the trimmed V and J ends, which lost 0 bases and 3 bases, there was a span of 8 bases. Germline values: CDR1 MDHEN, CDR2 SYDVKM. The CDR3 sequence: CASSLWGGANEKLFF. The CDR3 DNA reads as TGTGCCAGCAGTTTATGGGGGGGAGCTAATGAAAAACTGTTTTTT.

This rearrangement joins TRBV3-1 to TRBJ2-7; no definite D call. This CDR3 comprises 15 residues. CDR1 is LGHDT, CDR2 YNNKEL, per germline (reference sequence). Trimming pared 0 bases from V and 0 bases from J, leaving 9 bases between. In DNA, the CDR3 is TGTGCCAGCAGCCAAGATCTTACGGTCTCCTACGAGCAGTACTTC. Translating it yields CASSQDLTVSYEQYF.

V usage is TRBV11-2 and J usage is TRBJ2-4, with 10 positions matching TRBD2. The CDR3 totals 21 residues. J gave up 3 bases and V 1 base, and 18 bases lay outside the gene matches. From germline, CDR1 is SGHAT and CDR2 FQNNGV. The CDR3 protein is CASSLGIGASGGMFVKNIQYF. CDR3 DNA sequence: TGTGCCAGCAGCTTAGGGATTGGGGCTAGCGGGGGTATGTTCGTCAAAAACATTCAGTACTTC.

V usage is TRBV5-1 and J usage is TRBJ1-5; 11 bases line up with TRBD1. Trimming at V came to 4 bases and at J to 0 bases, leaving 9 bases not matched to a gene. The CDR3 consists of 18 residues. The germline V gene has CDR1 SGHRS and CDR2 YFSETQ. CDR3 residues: CASSPGTGGRFSNQPQHF. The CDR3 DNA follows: TGCGCCAGCAGCCCTGGGACAGGGGGGAGATTTAGCAATCAGCCCCAGCATTTT.